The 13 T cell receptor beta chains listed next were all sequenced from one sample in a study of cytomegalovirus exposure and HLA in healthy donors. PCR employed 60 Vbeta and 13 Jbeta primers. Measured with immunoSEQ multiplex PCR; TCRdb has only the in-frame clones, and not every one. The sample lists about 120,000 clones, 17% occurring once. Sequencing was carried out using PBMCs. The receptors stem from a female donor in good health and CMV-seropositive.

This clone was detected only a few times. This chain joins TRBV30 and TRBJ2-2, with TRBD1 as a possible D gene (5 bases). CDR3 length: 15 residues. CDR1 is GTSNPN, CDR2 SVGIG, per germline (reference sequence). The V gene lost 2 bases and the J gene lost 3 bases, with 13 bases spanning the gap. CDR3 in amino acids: CAWSFPRVDTGELFF. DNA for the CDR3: TGTGCCTGGAGTTTCCCCAGGGTGGACACCGGGGAGCTGTTTTTT.

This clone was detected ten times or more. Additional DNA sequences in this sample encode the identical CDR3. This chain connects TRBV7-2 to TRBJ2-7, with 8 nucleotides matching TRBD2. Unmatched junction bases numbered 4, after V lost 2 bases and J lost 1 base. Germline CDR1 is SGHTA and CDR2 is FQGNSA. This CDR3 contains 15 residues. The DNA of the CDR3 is TGTGCCAGCAGCTTAAGTAGCGGGACTTCCTACGAGCAGTACTTC. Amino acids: CASSLSSGTSYEQYF.

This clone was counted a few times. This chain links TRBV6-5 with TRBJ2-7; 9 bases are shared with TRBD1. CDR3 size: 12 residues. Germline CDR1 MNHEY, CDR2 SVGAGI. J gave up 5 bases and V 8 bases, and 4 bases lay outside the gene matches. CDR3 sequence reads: CASGDRVNEQYF. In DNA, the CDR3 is TGTGCCAGCGGGGACAGGGTTAACGAGCAGTACTTC.

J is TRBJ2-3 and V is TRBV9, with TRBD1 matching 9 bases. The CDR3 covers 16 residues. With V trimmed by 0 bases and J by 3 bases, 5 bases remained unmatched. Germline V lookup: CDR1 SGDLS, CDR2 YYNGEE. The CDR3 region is CASSVDPGQGTDTQYF. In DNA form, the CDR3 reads TGTGCCAGCAGCGTAGACCCGGGACAGGGAACAGATACGCAGTATTTT.

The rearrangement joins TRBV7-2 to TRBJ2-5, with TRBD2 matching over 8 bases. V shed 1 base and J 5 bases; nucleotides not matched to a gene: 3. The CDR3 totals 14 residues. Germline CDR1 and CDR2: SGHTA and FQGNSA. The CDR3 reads CASSLDGGAETQYF. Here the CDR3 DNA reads TGTGCCAGCAGCTTAGACGGGGGGGCGGAGACCCAGTACTTC. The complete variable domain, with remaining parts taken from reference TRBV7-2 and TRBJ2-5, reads GAGVSQSPSNKVTEKGKDVELRCDPISGHTALYWYRQSLGQGLEFLIYFQGNSAPDKSGLPSDRFSAERTGGSVSTLTIQRTQQEDSAVYLCASSLDGGAETQYFGPGTRLLVL.

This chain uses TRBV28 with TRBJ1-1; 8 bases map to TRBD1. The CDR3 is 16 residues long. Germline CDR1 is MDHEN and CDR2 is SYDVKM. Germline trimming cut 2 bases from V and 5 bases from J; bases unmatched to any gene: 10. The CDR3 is CASSLGGQALGTEAFF. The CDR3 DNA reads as TGTGCCAGCAGTTTAGGGGGACAGGCTTTGGGTACTGAAGCTTTCTTT.

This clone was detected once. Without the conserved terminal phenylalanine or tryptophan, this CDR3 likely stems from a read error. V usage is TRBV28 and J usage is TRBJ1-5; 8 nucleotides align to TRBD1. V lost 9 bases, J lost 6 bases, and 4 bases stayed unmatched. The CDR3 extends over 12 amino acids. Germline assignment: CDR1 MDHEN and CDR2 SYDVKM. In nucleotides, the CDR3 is TGTGCCAGTGGACAGGGCGGTCAGCCCCAGCATGTT. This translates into CASGQGGQPQHV.

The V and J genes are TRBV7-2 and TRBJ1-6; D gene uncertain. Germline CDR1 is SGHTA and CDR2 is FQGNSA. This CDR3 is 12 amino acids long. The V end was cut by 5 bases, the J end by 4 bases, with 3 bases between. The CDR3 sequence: CASSEYNSPLHF. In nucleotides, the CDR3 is TGTGCCAGCAGCGAGTATAATTCACCCCTCCACTTT.

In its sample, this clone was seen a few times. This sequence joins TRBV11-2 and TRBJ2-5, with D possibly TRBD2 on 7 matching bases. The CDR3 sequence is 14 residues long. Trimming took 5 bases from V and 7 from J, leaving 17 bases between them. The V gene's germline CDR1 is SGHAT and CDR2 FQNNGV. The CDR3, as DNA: TGTGCCAGCAGCGTTAGGGGGGGCAGGGGGACCCAGTACTTC. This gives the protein CASSVRGGRGTQYF.

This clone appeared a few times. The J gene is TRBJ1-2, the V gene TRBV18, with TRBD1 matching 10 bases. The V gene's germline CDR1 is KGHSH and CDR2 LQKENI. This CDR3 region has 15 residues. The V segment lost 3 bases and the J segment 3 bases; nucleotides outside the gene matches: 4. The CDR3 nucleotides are TGTGCCAGCTCACCGGACAGGGGGGATTACTATGGCTACACCTTC. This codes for CASSPDRGDYYGYTF.

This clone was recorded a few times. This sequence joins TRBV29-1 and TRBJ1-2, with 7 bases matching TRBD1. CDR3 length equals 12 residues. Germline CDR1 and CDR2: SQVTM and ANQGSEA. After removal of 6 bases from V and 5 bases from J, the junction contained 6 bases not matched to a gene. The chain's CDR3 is CSVPRGWYGYTF. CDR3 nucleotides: TGCAGCGTCCCCAGGGGGTGGTATGGCTACACCTTC.

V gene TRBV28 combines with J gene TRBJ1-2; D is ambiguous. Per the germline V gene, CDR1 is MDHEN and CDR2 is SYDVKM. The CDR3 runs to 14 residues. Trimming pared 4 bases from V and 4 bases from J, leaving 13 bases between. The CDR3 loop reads CASSSNSHPYGYTF. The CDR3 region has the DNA TGTGCCAGCAGTTCGAACAGCCACCCCTATGGCTACACCTTC.

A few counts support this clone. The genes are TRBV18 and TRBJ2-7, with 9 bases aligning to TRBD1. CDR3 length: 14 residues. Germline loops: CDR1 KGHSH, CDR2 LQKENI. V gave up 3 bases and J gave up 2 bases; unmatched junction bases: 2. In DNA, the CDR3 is TGTGCCAGCTCACCCGGGACAGGGACCTACGAGCAGTACTTC. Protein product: CASSPGTGTYEQYF.